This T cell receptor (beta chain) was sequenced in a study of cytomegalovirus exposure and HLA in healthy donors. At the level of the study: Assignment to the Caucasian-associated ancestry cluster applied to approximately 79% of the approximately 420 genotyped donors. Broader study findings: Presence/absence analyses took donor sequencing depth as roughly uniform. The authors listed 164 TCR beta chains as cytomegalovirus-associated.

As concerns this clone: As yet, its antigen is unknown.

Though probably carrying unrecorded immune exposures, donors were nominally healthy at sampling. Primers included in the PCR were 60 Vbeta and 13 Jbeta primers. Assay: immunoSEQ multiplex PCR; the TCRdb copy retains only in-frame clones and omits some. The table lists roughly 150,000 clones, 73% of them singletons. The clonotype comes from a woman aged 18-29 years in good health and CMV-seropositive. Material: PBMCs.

The CDR3 here is CASSGHPRDREGSYEQYF. The CDR3, as DNA: TGTGCCAGCAGTGGCCACCCCCGGGACAGGGAGGGCTCCTACGAGCAGTACTTC. V usage is TRBV6-4 and J usage is TRBJ2-7; 9 bases map to TRBD1. The CDR3 has 18 amino acids. In germline, CDR1 is MRHNA, CDR2 SNTAGT. V dropped 4 bases and J dropped 0; count of bases not matched to a gene: 13.